This T cell receptor beta chain emerged from a study of Ad26.COV2.S vaccination and SARS-CoV-2 variants. Looking at the study overall: Ad26.COV2.S given intramuscularly, once or twice 56 days apart. The study's findings and limits: Vaccinees and placebo recipients showed similar non-spike TCR breadth.

Note on this clone: Its antigen remains unknown.

This table comes from immunoSEQ multiplex PCR, and its TCRdb copy is limited to in-frame clones, with some not included. There are about 350,000 clones in the sample; about 88% occur only once, and about 10% lies in the top ten. The treatment denotes: about 20 received Ad26.COV2.S at low or high dose, single or two shots; roughly 5 received placebo; per-sample allocation not given. Sampling was done on day 63 after the first vaccine or placebo injection. An adult of 18-55 years in Boston served as donor. As its vector, the vaccine had Ad26, which expressed Wuhan-strain SARS-CoV-2 spike. The ends were cut back, 6 bases at V and 7 bases at J, with 13 bases in the middle. The CDR3 is made up of 13 amino acids. Germline CDR1 is LNHDA and CDR2 is SQIVND (reference sequence).

This clonotype was sampled from a person between 18 and 65 years old who received the Ad26.COV2.S COVID-19 vaccine or a placebo. This material consisted of peripheral blood, taken in a trial of Ad26.COV2.S vaccine versus placebo. The V and J genes are TRBV19 and TRBJ1-5; no firm D call. Written as DNA, the CDR3 is TGTGCCAGTAGGGATACCGGTAACCAGCCCCAGCATTTT. Protein sequence: CASRDTGNQPQHF. The whole variable domain, filled in from reference TRBV19 and TRBJ1-5, reads DGGITQSPKYLFRKEGQNVTLSCEQNLNHDAMYWYRQDPGQGLRLIYYSQIVNDFQKGDIAEGYSVSREKKESFPLTVTSAQKNPTAFYLCASRDTGNQPQHFGDGTRLSIL.